Described below is a single TCR beta chain sequence and its context. The sample is drawn from a study of blood T cells in healthy people across ages. It was with a sample-barcoded 5' primer and a J-beta primer mix that a second PCR of about 7 to 12 cycles was run. In TCRdb, the 5' RACE reads were re-called with MiXCR into one record per CDR3 protein. The table includes over 600,000 distinct CDR3 sequences, more than 50% detected once. Germline assignment: CDR1 MNHEY and CDR2 SVGAGI. V lost 2 bases, J lost 1 base, and 4 bases stayed unmatched. The CDR3 length is 16 residues. The chain recombines TRBV6-5 with TRBJ2-3; 9 nucleotides match TRBD1. The sequenced material came from blood. The sequence was obtained from a man aged 40-49 years in good health. CDR3 DNA: TGTGCCAGCAGTTACGGGCGGACAGGGGGCACAGATACGCAGTATTTT. It is translated as CASSYGRTGGTDTQYF.